The 6 T cell receptor beta chains reported below all come from one sample, sequenced in a study of post-analysis software for immune sequencing data. Study-level results: With TRBV5-6, TRBV5-1 and TRBV20-1 included, about five TRBV segments were more frequent in patients than in controls.

No antigen has been assigned to these receptors. Unique molecular identifiers were built into the TCR beta cDNA libraries. TCRdb ran MiXCR on the PCR reads and lists one entry per CDR3 protein. The table lists some 800,000 distinct CDR3 sequences, under 60% of them singletons, with roughly 4.5% in the top ten. The specimen sequenced was blood. The receptors here all came from a girl aged 10-17 years with multiple sclerosis.

CDR3 protein: CASRTGQAFSGANVLTF. The CDR3 nucleotides are TGTGCCAGCAGAACGGGACAGGCGTTCTCTGGGGCCAACGTCCTGACTTTC. The V gene is TRBV3-1, the J gene TRBJ2-6; 8 bases agree with TRBD1. Trimming took 6 bases from V and 0 from J; bases not matched to a gene: 7. This CDR3 comprises 17 residues. CDR1 is LGHDT, CDR2 YNNKEL, per germline (reference sequence).

The chain recombines TRBV3-1 with TRBJ2-3; D gene unclear. V was trimmed by 5 bases and J by 4 bases, leaving 7 bases between them. Germline-derived CDR1 and CDR2 are LGHDT and YNNKEL (reference sequence). The CDR3 length is 12 residues. The CDR3 DNA follows: TGTGCCAGCAGCTTGCAATCAGATACGCAGTATTTT. Amino acids: CASSLQSDTQYF.

The CDR3 coding sequence is TGCAGTGCTAGAGACCCCTGGGGAGATACAAAAACTAACTATGGCTACACCTTC. This sequence encodes CSARDPWGDTKTNYGYTF. The rearrangement uses TRBV20-1 and TRBJ1-2; no firm D call. Per the germline V gene, CDR1 is DFQATT and CDR2 is SNEGSKA (reference sequence). The CDR3 is 18 residues long. The V gene lost 0 bases and the J gene lost 0 bases, with 20 bases spanning the gap.

The chain joins TRBV3-1 to TRBJ1-3; D is possibly TRBD1 (5 bases). CDR1 is LGHDT and CDR2 is YNNKEL in the germline V gene (reference sequence). CDR3 length equals 17 residues. V dropped 2 bases and J dropped 0 bases, with 14 bases sitting between them. The CDR3 loop is CASSQIWGPSSGNTIYF. The CDR3 coding sequence is TGTGCCAGCAGCCAAATCTGGGGACCGAGCTCTGGAAACACCATATATTTT.

This chain joins TRBV28 and TRBJ2-7, with 9 bases fitting TRBD1. CDR1 and CDR2 from the germline V gene are MDHEN and SYDVKM. This CDR3 has 13 residues. With V trimmed by 5 bases and J by 9 bases, 8 bases remained unmatched. CDR3 loop: CASSPRDREGQYF. The CDR3, as DNA: TGTGCCAGCAGTCCCAGGGACAGGGAGGGGCAGTACTTC. Variable domain in full (rest from reference TRBV28 and TRBJ2-7): DVKVTQSSRYLVKRTGEKVFLECVQDMDHENMFWYRQDPGLGLRLIYFSYDVKMKEKGDIPEGYSVSREKKERFSLILESASTNQTSMYLCASSPRDREGQYFGPGTRLTVT.

This clonotype was counted a few times. The J gene is TRBJ2-4, the V gene TRBV12-3 or TRBV12-4; TRBD2 matches at 11 bases. With V trimmed by 6 bases and J by 8 bases, 3 bases remained unmatched. This CDR3 region has 13 residues. CDR3: CASRPTSGDIQYF. The CDR3 region has the DNA TGTGCCAGCAGGCCGACTAGCGGGGACATTCAGTACTTC.